Presented here are 8 T cell receptor beta chains from one specimen sequenced in a study of CD4 T cells in relation to SARS-CoV-2 and coronaviruses. Assay used: immunoSEQ multiplex PCR; TCRdb lists only in-frame clones, some missing. The sample contains 25,000 or so clones, around 78% of which appear only once. No antigen has been assigned to these receptors. Unexposed donor CD4+ T cells date from about 2011-2019, before the COVID-19 pandemic. Isolation of CD4+ T cells took place after approximately 11 days in culture. Specimen: CD4+ T cells from PBMCs, cultured in vitro. The receptors stem from a human donor in good health.

A few counts support this clone. The V call is TRBV7-9, the J call TRBJ1-1; TRBD1 matches 7 bases. V was clipped by 5 bases and J by 5 bases; unmatched bases: 11. The CDR3 length is 15 residues. The germline V gene has CDR1 SEHNR and CDR2 FQNEAQ (reference sequence). The CDR3, as DNA: TGTGCCAGCAGCACTGACAGGGTTGGGTCGACTGAAGCTTTCTTT. Translating gives CASSTDRVGSTEAFF. Based on the CDR3 plus reference TRBV7-9 and TRBJ1-1, the full variable domain is DTGVSQNPRHKITKRGQNVTFRCDPISEHNRLYWYRQTLGQGPEFLTYFQNEAQLEKSRLLSDRFSAERPKGSFSTLEIQRTEQGDSAMYLCASSTDRVGSTEAFFGQGTRLTVV.

The chain uses TRBV7-3 and TRBJ2-7, with TRBD2 as a possible D gene (6 bases). V was trimmed by 5 bases and J by 2 bases, leaving 16 bases between them. Per germline, CDR1 SGHTA and CDR2 FQGTGA. The CDR3 is 15 amino acids. DNA for the CDR3: TGTGCCAGCAGCCCAGCCGGGCGGAGGGCCTACGAGCAGTACTTC. It yields the protein CASSPAGRRAYEQYF.

This clone is a singleton in its sample. This chain joins TRBV2 and TRBJ2-1; the D gene could be TRBD1 or TRBD2 (5 bases each). Deletions cut 6 bases from V and 4 bases from J, with 19 bases between. CDR1 is SNHLY, CDR2 FYNNEI, per germline. The CDR3 loop spans 16 amino acids. CDR3 sequence reads: CASRGTAWGLYNEQFF. The CDR3 DNA follows: TGTGCCAGCAGGGGGACGGCCTGGGGCCTTTACAATGAGCAGTTCTTC.

V usage is TRBV7-9 and J usage is TRBJ2-6; D is undetermined. This CDR3 has 16 amino acids. V gave up 1 base and J gave up 2 bases, with 9 bases separating them. From germline, CDR1 is SEHNR and CDR2 FQNEAQ (reference sequence). DNA of the CDR3: TGTGCCAGCAGCTTAGTTCCCCGGCCTGGGGCCAACGTCCTGACTTTC. It is translated as CASSLVPRPGANVLTF.

V and J are TRBV29-1 and TRBJ1-2; 7 bases fit TRBD1. CDR1 and CDR2 (germline): SQVTM, ANQGSEA. This CDR3 has 12 amino acids. V shed 6 bases and J 8 bases; nucleotides not matched to a gene: 9. CDR3 coding DNA: TGCAGCGTCCTCAGGGGGGCGCAAGGCTACACCTTC. Translating gives CSVLRGAQGYTF.

The gene calls are TRBV5-1 and TRBJ1-1; no firm D call. Looked up from germline, CDR1 is SGHRS and CDR2 is YFSETQ. Trimming took off 3 bases at V and 4 bases at J, with 16 bases between the two ends. This CDR3 region has 15 residues. The CDR3 sequence is CASSYGRRSSTEAFF. CDR3 DNA sequence: TGCGCCAGCAGCTACGGACGCCGGTCGAGCACTGAAGCTTTCTTT.

The chain is built from TRBV18 and TRBJ2-1, with 13 bases fitting TRBD2. Trimming cost V 6 bases and J 5 bases; bases outside gene matches: 4. The CDR3 has 15 residues. CDR1 is KGHSH, CDR2 LQKENI, per germline. The CDR3 sequence: CASSRTSGRNNEQFF. CDR3 in DNA: TGTGCCAGCTCCCGGACTAGCGGGAGAAACAATGAGCAGTTCTTC.

This clone was seen a few times. The chain couples TRBV7-9 to TRBJ2-1; D not resolved. Trimming stripped 0 bases from V and 1 base from J, with 7 bases between. Germline V gives CDR1 SEHNR, CDR2 FQNEAQ (reference sequence). CDR3 size: 15 residues. This CDR3 is CASSLAGWSYNEQFF. In DNA, the CDR3 is TGTGCCAGCAGCTTAGCAGGGTGGTCCTACAATGAGCAGTTCTTC.